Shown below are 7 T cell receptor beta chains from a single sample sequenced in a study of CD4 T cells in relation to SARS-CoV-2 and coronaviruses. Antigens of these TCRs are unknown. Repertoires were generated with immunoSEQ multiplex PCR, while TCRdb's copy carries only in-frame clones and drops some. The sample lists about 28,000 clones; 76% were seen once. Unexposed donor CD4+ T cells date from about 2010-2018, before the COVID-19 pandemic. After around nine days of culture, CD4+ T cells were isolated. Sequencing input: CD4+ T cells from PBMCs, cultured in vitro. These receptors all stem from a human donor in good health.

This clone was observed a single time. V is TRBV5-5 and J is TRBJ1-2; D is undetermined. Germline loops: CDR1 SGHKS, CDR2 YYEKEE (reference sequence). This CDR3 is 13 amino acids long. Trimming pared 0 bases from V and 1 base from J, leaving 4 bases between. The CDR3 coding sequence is TGTGCCAGCAGCTTGGAGGGTAACTATGGCTACACCTTC. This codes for CASSLEGNYGYTF.

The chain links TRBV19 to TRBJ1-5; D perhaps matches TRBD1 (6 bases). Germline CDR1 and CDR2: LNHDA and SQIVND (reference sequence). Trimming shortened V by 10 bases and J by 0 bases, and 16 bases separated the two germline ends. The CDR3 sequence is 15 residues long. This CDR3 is CATGQPSYSNQPQHF. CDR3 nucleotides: TGTGCCACCGGACAGCCCTCATATAGCAATCAGCCCCAGCATTTT.

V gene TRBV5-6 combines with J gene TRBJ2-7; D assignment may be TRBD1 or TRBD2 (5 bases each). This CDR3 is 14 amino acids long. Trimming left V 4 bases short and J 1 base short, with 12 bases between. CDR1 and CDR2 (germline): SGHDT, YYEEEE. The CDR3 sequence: CASSRGDVSYEQYF. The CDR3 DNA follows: TGTGCCAGCAGCCGTGGGGACGTATCCTACGAGCAGTACTTC. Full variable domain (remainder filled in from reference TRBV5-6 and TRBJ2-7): DAGVTQSPTHLIKTRGQQVTLRCSPKSGHDTVSWYQQALGQGPQFIFQYYEEEERQRGNFPDRFSGHQFPNYSSELNVNALLLGDSALYLCASSRGDVSYEQYFGPGTRLTVT.

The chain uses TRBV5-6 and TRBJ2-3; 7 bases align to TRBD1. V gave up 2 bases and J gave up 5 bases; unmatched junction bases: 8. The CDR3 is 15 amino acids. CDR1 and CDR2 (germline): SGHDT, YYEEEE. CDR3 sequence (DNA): TGTGCCAGCAGCTTAGGGGGCCTTACGATAGATACGCAGTATTTT. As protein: CASSLGGLTIDTQYF.

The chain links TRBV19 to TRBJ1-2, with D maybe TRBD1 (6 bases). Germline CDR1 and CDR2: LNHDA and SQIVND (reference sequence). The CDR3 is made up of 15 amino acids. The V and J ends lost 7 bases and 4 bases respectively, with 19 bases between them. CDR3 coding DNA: TGTGCCAGTACCACCAAAGGCAGGGGAGGCTATGGCTACACCTTC. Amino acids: CASTTKGRGGYGYTF.

In DNA, the CDR3 is TGTGCCAGCAGCTTGAAAAGGGGGACATTTAACACTGAAGCTTTCTTT. This codes for CASSLKRGTFNTEAFF. The rearrangement links TRBV7-8 to TRBJ1-1; D is possibly TRBD1 (6 bases). Trimming left V 3 bases short and J 2 bases short, with 16 bases between. The CDR3 is 16 residues long. Germline V gene data show CDR1 as SGHVS and CDR2 as FQNEAQ.

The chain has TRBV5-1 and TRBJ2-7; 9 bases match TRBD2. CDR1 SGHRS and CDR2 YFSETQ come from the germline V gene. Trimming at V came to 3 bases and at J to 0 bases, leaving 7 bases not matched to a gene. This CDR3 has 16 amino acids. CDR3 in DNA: TGCGCCAGCAGCTCAAGACTAGCGGACGACTCCTACGAGCAGTACTTC. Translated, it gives CASSSRLADDSYEQYF.